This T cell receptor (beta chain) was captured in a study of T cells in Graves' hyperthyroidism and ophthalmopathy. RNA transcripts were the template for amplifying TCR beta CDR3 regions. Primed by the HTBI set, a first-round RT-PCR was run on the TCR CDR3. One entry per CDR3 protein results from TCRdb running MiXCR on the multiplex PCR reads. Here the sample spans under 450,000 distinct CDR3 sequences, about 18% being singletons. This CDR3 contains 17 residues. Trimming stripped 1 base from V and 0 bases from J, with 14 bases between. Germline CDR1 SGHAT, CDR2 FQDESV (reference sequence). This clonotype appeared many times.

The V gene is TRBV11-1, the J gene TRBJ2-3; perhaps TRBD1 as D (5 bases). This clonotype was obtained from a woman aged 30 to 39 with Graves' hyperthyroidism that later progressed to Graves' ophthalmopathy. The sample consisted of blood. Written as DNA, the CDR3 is TGTGCCAGCAGCTTAGTAGTGACAGATCTCAGCACAGATACGCAGTATTTT. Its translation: CASSLVVTDLSTDTQYF. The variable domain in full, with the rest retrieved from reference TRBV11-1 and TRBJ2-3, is EAEVAQSPRYKITEKSQAVAFWCDPISGHATLYWYRQILGQGPELLVQFQDESVVDDSQLPKDRFSAERLKGVDSTLKIQPAELGDSAMYLCASSLVVTDLSTDTQYFGPGTRLTVL.